The 32 T cell receptor beta chains listed next were all sequenced from one sample in a study of T cell clonality in common variable immunodeficiency. Method: immunoSEQ multiplex PCR; TCRdb's copy keeps in-frame clones and lacks some. The repertoire shows around 45,000 clones, none seen only once; the top ten take 0.68%. The source material was peripheral blood mononuclear cells. Receptor source: a person aged 18 to 70 in good health.

This clone was found many times. The sequence runs out 3 residues before the end of the CDR3; the remainder is reconstructed from the germline J gene. The rearrangement joins TRBV20-1 to TRBJ2-7, with 8 bases fitting TRBD1. This CDR3 has 12 amino acids. Looked up from germline, CDR1 is DFQATT and CDR2 is SNEGSKA (reference sequence). The junction had 6 bases not matched to a gene; V was cut back by 7 bases and J by 4 bases. CDR3 DNA, as far as it was read: TGCAGTGTTAGGACAGGGAGTTACGAG. Protein sequence: CSVRTGSYE. The whole CDR3 protein reads CSVRTGSYEQYF.

At least ten counts were recorded for this clone. This CDR3 is CASSTRQTTNEKLFF. CDR3 DNA, as far as it was read: TGCGCCAGCAGCACTCGACAGACAACTAATGAAAAA. This chain uses TRBV4-1 with TRBJ1-4; possibly TRBD1 for D (5 bases). The CDR3 extends 3 residues past the end of the read, so its final part is completed from the germline J gene. Trimming left V 5 bases short and J 0 bases short, with 10 bases between. The length of the CDR3 is 15 residues. Germline CDR1 is MGHRA and CDR2 is YSYEKL.

This clone was seen more than once but under ten times. The sequence runs out 3 residues before the end of the CDR3; the remainder is reconstructed from the germline J gene. The chain carries TRBV5-1 and TRBJ2-3, with D possibly matching TRBD1 (6 bases). Per germline, CDR1 SGHRS and CDR2 YFSETQ. V was trimmed by 0 bases and J by 4 bases, leaving 15 bases between them. This CDR3 spans 16 amino acids. The DNA read from the CDR3 is TGCGCCAGCAGCTTGGAGGGCGGCAGGGGACCAGATACG. Encoded protein: CASSLEGGRGPDT. The CDR3 in its entirety is CASSLEGGRGPDTQYF.

The table lists this clone with many counts. The read terminates 3 residues ahead of where the CDR3 ends, so the germline J gene completes it. The chain joins TRBV29-1 to TRBJ1-2; TRBD1 aligns across 7 bases. The CDR3 sequence is 14 residues long. J gave up 2 bases and V 7 bases, and 10 bases lay outside the gene matches. Germline CDR1 and CDR2: SQVTM and ANQGSEA. The CDR3 bases that were read are TGCAGCGACCAATTAGGACAGGTGAACTATGGC. It encodes CSDQLGQVNYG. The entire CDR3 protein reads CSDQLGQVNYGYTF.

This clone qualifies as medium-sized. The read falls 3 residues short of the CDR3 end, and the missing part is taken from the germline J gene. V gene TRBV6-2 or TRBV6-3 combines with J gene TRBJ2-2; the match to TRBD2 covers 8 bases. The V gene end was trimmed by 6 bases and the J gene end by 3 bases; junction bases not matched to a gene: 3. The CDR3 sequence is 14 residues long. Germline V gene data show CDR1 as MNHEY and CDR2 as SVGEGT. CDR3 protein: CASRIAGHTGELFF. CDR3 bases read: TGTGCCAGCAGAATAGCGGGGCACACCGGGGAG.

This clone has ten or more counts. The sequenced CDR3 bases are TGTGCCAGTATCCCCAATTCTGGAAACACC. This gives the protein CASIPNSGNT. In full, the CDR3 reads CASIPNSGNTIYF. The genes are TRBV19 and TRBJ1-3; D gene ambiguous. The observed sequence ends 3 residues before the CDR3 terminus, with the missing tail filled in from the germline J gene. This CDR3 contains 13 residues. Looked up from germline, CDR1 is LNHDA and CDR2 is SQIVND (reference sequence). Trimming removed 7 bases from V and 1 base from J, with 8 bases in between.

This clone was recorded many times. The sequence runs out 3 residues before the end of the CDR3; the remainder is reconstructed from the germline J gene. This sequence joins TRBV4-2 and TRBJ2-1; 11 nucleotides agree with TRBD2. Trimming at V came to 1 base and at J to 1 base, leaving 9 bases not matched to a gene. CDR1 is LGHNA, CDR2 YNFKEQ, per germline. The CDR3 covers 19 residues. CDR3 region: CASSQGRLAGKGSYNEQFF. The sequenced CDR3 bases are TGTGCCAGCAGCCAAGGAAGACTAGCGGGAAAAGGGTCCTACAATGAG.

This clone was recorded many times. The read falls 3 residues short of the CDR3 end, and the missing part is taken from the germline J gene. The chain employs TRBV20-1 and TRBJ2-2, with 15 bases fitting TRBD2. From germline, CDR1 is DFQATT and CDR2 SNEGSKA (reference sequence). Unmatched junction bases numbered 5, after V lost 3 bases and J lost 9 bases. The CDR3 runs to 15 residues. CDR3 DNA, as far as it was read: TGCAGTGCTAGCGGACTAGCGGGGGGGCCGCGGGAG. Its translation: CSASGLAGGPRE. The full-length CDR3 reads as CSASGLAGGPRELFF.

In its sample, this clone was seen many times. Read coverage stops 3 residues before the CDR3 terminus; the germline J gene supplies the remainder. V is TRBV6-4 and J is TRBJ2-2; possibly TRBD2 for D (6 bases). The V gene's germline CDR1 is MRHNA and CDR2 SNTAGT. Trimming pared 0 bases from V and 3 bases from J, leaving 14 bases between. The CDR3 runs to 17 residues. The CDR3 protein is CASSDSAGGSDTGELFF. Partial CDR3 DNA: TGTGCCAGCAGTGACTCGGCTGGGGGGTCGGACACCGGGGAG.

This clone came up many times. The read terminates 3 residues ahead of where the CDR3 ends, so the germline J gene completes it. The chain is built from TRBV11-3 and TRBJ2-5; TRBD2 matches at 13 bases. The trim removed 6 bases at V and 5 bases at J, leaving 3 bases unmatched. Germline loops: CDR1 SGHNT, CDR2 YENEEA. CDR3 length: 14 amino acids. CDR3 residues: CASRRTSGGETQYF. The covered CDR3 bases are TGTGCCAGCAGGAGGACTAGCGGGGGTGAGACC.

The sample holds many counts of this clone. The CDR3 extends 3 residues past the end of the read, so its final part is completed from the germline J gene. The J gene is TRBJ1-2, the V gene TRBV5-1; D is ambiguous. Trimming took off 6 bases at V and 0 bases at J, with 15 bases between the two ends. CDR3 length equals 15 residues. The germline CDR1 and CDR2 sequences are SGHRS and YFSETQ. The covered CDR3 bases are TGCGCCAGCACCCCGAACGTCGGTACTAACTATGGC. It encodes CASTPNVGTNYG. The CDR3 as a whole reads CASTPNVGTNYGYTF.

This clone has ten or more counts. Read data end 3 residues before the CDR3 end; the end is taken from the germline J gene. The rearrangement uses TRBV20-1 and TRBJ2-1, with 13 bases identical to TRBD2. V gave up 2 bases and J gave up 0 bases; unmatched junction bases: 10. The CDR3 extends over 19 amino acids. The V gene's germline CDR1 is DFQATT and CDR2 SNEGSKA (reference sequence). This chain's CDR3 is CSARSQKLAGGSSYNEQFF. CDR3 DNA, as far as it was read: TGCAGTGCTAGATCACAGAAACTAGCGGGAGGGAGCTCCTACAATGAG.

The table lists this clone with many counts. The read finishes 3 residues shy of the CDR3 end, and the germline J gene is used to complete it. The V and J genes are TRBV5-4 and TRBJ2-7; 8 bases align to TRBD1. The length of the CDR3 is 13 residues. The V gene's germline CDR1 is SGHNT and CDR2 YYREEE (reference sequence). The junction had 1 base not matched to a gene; V was cut back by 4 bases and J by 1 base. The CDR3 bases that were read are TGTGCCAGCAGCCGGGACAGGTCCTACGAG. This gives the protein CASSRDRSYE. The full CDR3 is CASSRDRSYEQYF.

Remarks on this clone: The CDR3 end is not reached by the read, which stops 3 residues before it; the germline J gene fills it in. The rearrangement uses TRBV27 and TRBJ2-5; TRBD1 aligns across 9 bases. Germline-derived CDR1 and CDR2 are MNHEY and SMNVEV (reference sequence). The CDR3 is made up of 14 amino acids. CDR3 bases read: TGTGCCAGCAGTTTGTGGGACAGGGATTCCACC. Its protein is CASSLWDRDST. The whole CDR3 sequence reads CASSLWDRDSTQYF.

In its sample, this clone was seen many times. The read ends 3 residues before the CDR3 terminus; that terminus is restored from the germline J gene. The chain is built from TRBV2 and TRBJ1-6; 9 nucleotides match TRBD1. The CDR3 length is 17 residues. The germline V gene encodes CDR1 SNHLY and CDR2 FYNNEI. V gave up 4 bases and J gave up 7 bases; unmatched junction bases: 11. CDR3 sequence: CASSVNPGQGSNSPLHF. The covered CDR3 bases are TGTGCCAGCAGTGTAAACCCGGGACAGGGATCGAATTCACCC.

This clone was seen ten or more times. The read falls 3 residues short of the CDR3 end, and the missing part is taken from the germline J gene. The chain couples TRBV20-1 to TRBJ2-3; 13 nucleotides match TRBD2. This CDR3 comprises 17 residues. Germline assignment: CDR1 DFQATT and CDR2 SNEGSKA (reference sequence). The ends lost 6 bases at V and 1 base at J; junction bases unmatched: 10. CDR3 in amino acids: CSARTSGGERGTDTQYF. The DNA read from the CDR3 is TGCAGTGCCAGGACTAGCGGGGGTGAAAGGGGCACAGATACG.

The table lists this clone with many counts. The observed sequence ends 3 residues before the CDR3 terminus, with the missing tail filled in from the germline J gene. This chain joins TRBV9 and TRBJ1-1, with 9 bases lining up with TRBD1. The CDR3 is 14 amino acids. V lost 0 bases, J lost 5 bases, and 2 bases stayed unmatched. The germline V gene has CDR1 SGDLS and CDR2 YYNGEE. This chain's CDR3 is CASSVEDRGTEAFF. CDR3 DNA, as far as it was read: TGTGCCAGCAGCGTAGAGGACAGGGGTACTGAA.

The table lists this clone with many counts. Read sequence stops 3 residues before the CDR3 end, and the germline J gene provides the missing end. V and J are TRBV19 and TRBJ1-5; the match to TRBD1 covers 7 bases. V shed 5 bases, J shed 9 bases, and the junction held 16 bases outside the gene matches. CDR3 length: 16 amino acids. The germline CDR1 and CDR2 sequences are LNHDA and SQIVND (reference sequence). The CDR3 here is CASSVTGAEGWRPQHF. The part of the CDR3 DNA that was read is TGTGCCAGTAGTGTCACAGGGGCGGAAGGATGGAGGCCC.

This clone has a count of ten or more. The read ends 3 residues shy of where the CDR3 ends; the end is completed using the germline J gene. The chain is built from TRBV20-1 and TRBJ2-5; the match to TRBD2 covers 14 bases. Germline assignment: CDR1 DFQATT and CDR2 SNEGSKA (reference sequence). The V gene end was trimmed by 2 bases and the J gene end by 7 bases; junction bases not matched to a gene: 12. CDR3 length equals 17 residues. The CDR3 loop is CSARRTSGRPISGTQYF. The CDR3 bases that were read are TGCAGTGCTAGAAGGACTAGCGGGAGGCCCATATCTGGGACC.

Comment on this clone: Read sequence stops 3 residues before the CDR3 end, and the germline J gene provides the missing end. The V gene is TRBV11-1, the J gene TRBJ2-7; 8 nucleotides line up with TRBD1. Germline V gives CDR1 SGHAT, CDR2 FQDESV (reference sequence). This CDR3 spans 14 amino acids. The J segment lost 3 bases and the V segment lost 5 bases, leaving 6 bases of the junction unmatched. CDR3 bases read: TGTGCCAGCAGCCCCCGCGGACAGGGCTACGAG. Translation: CASSPRGQGYE. The whole CDR3 region reads CASSPRGQGYEQYF.

This clone was recorded at least ten times. The read is 3 residues too short to cover the CDR3 end, so that end is filled in from the germline J gene. The rearrangement joins TRBV20-1 to TRBJ2-7; maybe TRBD2 (7 bases). CDR3 size: 12 residues. V was pared by 5 bases and J by 2 bases, with 10 bases between. Germline V gene data show CDR1 as DFQATT and CDR2 as SNEGSKA (reference sequence). The part of the CDR3 DNA that was read is TGCAGTGCTCGGGGGGCGACCTACGAG. This encodes CSARGATYE. The full CDR3 protein is CSARGATYEQYF.

This clone was seen ten or more times. The read terminates 3 residues ahead of where the CDR3 ends, so the germline J gene completes it. The rearrangement links TRBV10-2 to TRBJ2-2, with 9 positions matching TRBD2. V dropped 6 bases and J dropped 4; count of bases not matched to a gene: 12. Germline-derived CDR1 and CDR2 are WSHSY and SAAADI. CDR3 size: 17 residues. The CDR3 DNA, read in part, is TGCGCCAGCAGCCCGCACGTAGCGGGAGCGGGCACCGGGGAG. This encodes CASSPHVAGAGTGE. The CDR3 as a whole reads CASSPHVAGAGTGELFF.

This clone has a count of ten or more. The read stops 3 residues short of the end of the CDR3; the missing end is completed from the germline J gene. The chain is built from TRBV5-1 and TRBJ2-1, with 12 bases fitting TRBD2. CDR3 length equals 17 residues. The germline CDR1 and CDR2 sequences are SGHRS and YFSETQ. The V segment lost 5 bases and the J segment 0 bases; nucleotides outside the gene matches: 6. The CDR3 DNA, read in part, is TGCGCCAGCAGGACTAGCGGGGGTTCCAGCTCCTACAATGAG. Encoded protein: CASRTSGGSSSYNE. The complete CDR3 sequence is CASRTSGGSSSYNEQFF.

In its sample, this clone was seen many times. The CDR3 end lies 3 residues beyond the end of the read and is filled in from the germline J gene. This chain connects TRBV11-3 to TRBJ2-5; D assignment may be TRBD1 or TRBD2 (5 bases each). Germline CDR1 SGHNT, CDR2 YENEEA. The length of the CDR3 is 15 residues. The V gene lost 5 bases and the J gene lost 4 bases, with 17 bases spanning the gap. The CDR3 loop reads CASSRPDEGRETQYF. The sequenced CDR3 bases are TGTGCCAGCAGCCGCCCCGACGAGGGGAGAGAGACC.

This clone has a count of ten or more. The read falls 3 residues short of the CDR3 end, and the missing part is taken from the germline J gene. The rearrangement links TRBV19 to TRBJ2-1, with 7 bases lining up with TRBD2. Trimming took 6 bases from V and 5 from J; bases not matched to a gene: 7. Germline CDR1 is LNHDA and CDR2 is SQIVND (reference sequence). This CDR3 region has 14 residues. CDR3: CASRTQLADNEQFF. CDR3 DNA (partial): TGTGCCAGTAGGACACAGCTAGCGGACAATGAG.

This clone was observed at least ten times. The sequenced part of the CDR3 DNA is TGTGCCAGCTCCCAACGACAGGGTTCAACAGATACG. As protein: CASSQRQGSTDT. The full CDR3 reads CASSQRQGSTDTQYF. The rearrangement joins TRBV18 to TRBJ2-3, with TRBD1 identical over 7 bases. The read is 3 residues too short to cover the CDR3 end, so that end is filled in from the germline J gene. CDR3 length: 15 residues. J was trimmed by 3 bases and V by 6 bases; bases with no gene match: 9. Germline CDR1 reads KGHSH; CDR2 reads LQKENI.

This clone occurred a few times. The CDR3: CASSLGTGSPVGYTF. Incomplete CDR3 DNA: TGTGCCAGCAGCTTAGGGACAGGGAGTCCAGTTGGC. This sequence joins TRBV7-9 and TRBJ1-2, with 8 bases lining up with TRBD1. The observed sequence ends 3 residues before the CDR3 terminus, with the missing tail filled in from the germline J gene. V trimming: 1 base; J trimming: 7 bases; junction bases outside the gene matches: 8. Germline CDR1 reads SEHNR; CDR2 reads FQNEAQ (reference sequence). CDR3 length equals 15 residues.

This clone was counted many times. The observed sequence ends 3 residues before the CDR3 terminus, with the missing tail filled in from the germline J gene. The chain couples TRBV20-1 to TRBJ2-1; TRBD1 aligns across 9 bases. CDR1 and CDR2 from the germline V gene are DFQATT and SNEGSKA (reference sequence). Trimming took 4 bases from V and 4 from J; bases not matched to a gene: 5. The CDR3 runs to 14 residues. CDR3 residues: CSATEGQGYNEQFF. Partial CDR3 DNA: TGCAGTGCTACCGAGGGACAGGGATACAATGAG.

This clone was detected many times. The DNA ends 3 residues before the CDR3 does, and the rest of the CDR3 is filled in from the germline J gene. Other DNA sequences in this sample translate to the same CDR3. V is TRBV5-1 and J is TRBJ2-5; D remains unclear. CDR1 is SGHRS, CDR2 YFSETQ, per germline. The ends were cut back, 2 bases at V and 4 bases at J, with 6 bases in the middle. The CDR3 is made up of 12 amino acids. Here the CDR3 reads CASSFPGETQYF. The CDR3 DNA, read in part, is TGCGCCAGCAGCTTTCCGGGAGAGACC.

This clone was seen ten or more times. With the read ending 3 residues before the CDR3 end, the germline J gene is used to fill in that end. The chain employs TRBV15 and TRBJ2-1; 8 bases line up with TRBD2. V lost 0 bases, J lost 6 bases, and 7 bases stayed unmatched. CDR3 size: 16 residues. Germline values: CDR1 LNHNV, CDR2 YYDKDF (reference sequence). The CDR3 sequence is CATSREDGGVPNEQFF. The sequenced part of the CDR3 DNA is TGTGCCACCAGCAGAGAGGACGGGGGGGTTCCCAATGAG. Based on the CDR3 plus reference TRBV15 and TRBJ2-1, the full variable domain is DAMVIQNPRYQVTQFGKPVTLSCSQTLNHNVMYWYQQKSSQAPKLLFHYYDKDFNNEADTPDNFQSRRPNTSFCFLDIRSPGLGDTAMYLCATSREDGGVPNEQFFGPGTRLTVL.

Many counts were recorded for this clone. The read ends 3 residues before the CDR3 terminus; that terminus is restored from the germline J gene. V and J are TRBV29-1 and TRBJ1-1; 7 bases are a match to TRBD1. After removal of 7 bases from V and 5 bases from J, the junction contained 13 bases not matched to a gene. Germline V gene sequence: CDR1 SQVTM, CDR2 ANQGSEA. The CDR3 contains 14 residues. This CDR3 is CSGRQGQRGTEAFF. The covered CDR3 bases are TGCAGCGGAAGACAGGGCCAAAGGGGGACTGAA.

This clone came up a few times. The CDR3 end is not reached by the read, which stops 3 residues before it; the germline J gene fills it in. V and J are TRBV5-5 and TRBJ1-5; 9 bases align to TRBD1. The CDR3 extends over 15 amino acids. V shed 3 bases and J 5 bases; nucleotides not matched to a gene: 6. The germline gives CDR1 SGHKS, CDR2 YYEKEE (reference sequence). This CDR3 reads CASSYGTGSDQPQHF. CDR3 bases read: TGTGCCAGCAGCTACGGGACAGGGAGTGATCAGCCC. Full variable domain (remainder filled in from reference TRBV5-5 and TRBJ1-5): DAGVTQSPTHLIKTRGQQVTLRCSPISGHKSVSWYQQVLGQGPQFIFQYYEKEERGRGNFPDRFSARQFPNYSSELNVNALLLGDSALYLCASSYGTGSDQPQHFGDGTRLSIL.